This entry lists 15 T cell receptor beta chains sequenced from one sample in a study of early T cells in non-severe SARS-CoV-2 infection. TCRdb analysed the 5' RACE reads with MiXCR anew, one entry per CDR3 protein. The sample has some 66,000 distinct CDR3 sequences, around 14% seen once. Sequencing was performed on whole blood. These receptors all stem from an adult who was a healthcare worker with PCR-confirmed SARS-CoV-2 infection or an uninfected control (not recorded which).

This clonotype occurred a few times. The chain joins TRBV4-3 to TRBJ2-5, with 8 nucleotides matching TRBD1. CDR1 is LGHNA, CDR2 YSLEER, per germline. This CDR3 is built from 15 residues. Trimming removed 4 bases from V and 0 bases from J; junction bases left unmatched: 4. This CDR3 is CASSRWTGYQETQYF. CDR3 in DNA: TGCGCCAGCAGCCGATGGACAGGGTACCAAGAGACCCAGTACTTC.

In this sample, this clonotype turned up a few times. The chain links TRBV9 to TRBJ2-1, with D uncertain. CDR1 SGDLS and CDR2 YYNGEE come from the germline V gene. Trimming removed 4 bases at V and 3 bases at J, with 5 bases between. This CDR3 is 12 amino acids long. DNA of the CDR3: TGTGCCAGCAGCAAAGGCTACAATGAGCAGTTCTTC. This sequence encodes CASSKGYNEQFF.

This clonotype was detected only once. V gene TRBV27 combines with J gene TRBJ2-7; no firm D call. The CDR3 has 13 residues. Deletions cut 6 bases from V and 7 bases from J, with 16 bases between. In germline, CDR1 is MNHEY, CDR2 SMNVEV (reference sequence). The CDR3 loop is CASSRGALGEQYF. The CDR3 region has the DNA TGTGCCAGCAGCCGAGGCGCGCTAGGAGAGCAGTACTTC.

This clonotype has more than one count but fewer than ten. V and J are TRBV27 and TRBJ1-3; D not certain. The CDR3 runs 14 residues. Germline V lookup: CDR1 MNHEY, CDR2 SMNVEV (reference sequence). Trimming took off 11 bases at V and 0 bases at J, with 14 bases between the two ends. In DNA, the CDR3 is TGTGCCTCACGTGGTAGCCTCTCTGGAAACACCATATATTTT. Protein: CASRGSLSGNTIYF.

The chain combines TRBV7-9 with TRBJ2-1; 9 bases are a match to TRBD1. Germline V CDR1 and CDR2: SEHNR, FQNEAQ (reference sequence). This CDR3 has 17 amino acids. The ends lost 1 base at V and 2 bases at J; junction bases unmatched: 6. CDR3 sequence: CASSLVGGQGTYNEQFF. The CDR3 DNA reads TGTGCCAGCAGCTTAGTTGGGGGACAGGGTACCTACAATGAGCAGTTCTTC.

This clonotype turned up a few times. This sequence joins TRBV20-1 and TRBJ1-6; D not resolved. The CDR3 has 13 residues. Germline loops: CDR1 DFQATT, CDR2 SNEGSKA (reference sequence). Trimming removed 0 bases at V and 7 bases at J, with 7 bases between. This chain's CDR3 is CSARDYVNSPLHF. In nucleotides, the CDR3 is TGCAGTGCTAGAGATTACGTAAATTCACCCCTCCACTTT.

This clonotype was found many times. V is TRBV4-3 and J is TRBJ1-1, with D tentatively TRBD1 (5 bases). The CDR3 sequence is 16 residues long. The V end lost 0 bases, the J end lost 4 bases, and 15 bases lay between the germline ends. The V gene's germline CDR1 is LGHNA and CDR2 YSLEER. The CDR3 nucleotides read TGCGCCAGCAGCCAAGAGGGGCCCGGGGGGGGCACTGAAGCTTTCTTT. As protein: CASSQEGPGGGTEAFF.

In its sample, this clonotype was seen many times. The J gene is TRBJ2-7, the V gene TRBV21-1. TRBV21-1 is flagged as a pseudogene. This CDR3 region has 13 residues. Here the CDR3 reads CASSKAGPYEQYF. The CDR3 nucleotides read TGTGCCAGCAGCAAGGCGGGACCCTACGAGCAGTACTTC.

The rearrangement links TRBV3-1 to TRBJ2-2; D perhaps matches TRBD2 (5 bases). Trimming removed 1 base at V and 0 bases at J, with 9 bases between. CDR1 LGHDT and CDR2 YNNKEL come from the germline V gene (reference sequence). The CDR3 is 16 amino acids. The CDR3 loop reads CASSQGSAANTGELFF. CDR3 sequence (DNA): TGTGCCAGCAGCCAAGGTTCAGCGGCGAACACCGGGGAGCTGTTTTTT.

A few counts support this clonotype. This rearrangement joins TRBV18 to TRBJ2-6; D call uncertain. V lost 3 bases to trimming and J lost 2 bases, with 11 bases between them. The CDR3 totals 16 residues. In germline, CDR1 is KGHSH, CDR2 LQKENI. The CDR3 coding sequence is TGTGCCAGCTCACCTCTTTCGCCGACTGGGGCCAACGTCCTGACTTTC. This gives the protein CASSPLSPTGANVLTF. Full variable domain (remainder filled in from reference TRBV18 and TRBJ2-6): NAGVMQNPRHLVRRRGQEARLRCSPMKGHSHVYWYRQLPEEGLKFMVYLQKENIIDESGMPKERFSAEFPKEGPSILRIQQVVRGDSAAYFCASSPLSPTGANVLTFGAGSRLTVL.

This clonotype occurred a few times. The rearrangement joins TRBV10-3 to TRBJ1-2, with D uncertain. Germline V gene sequence: CDR1 ENHRY, CDR2 SYGVKD. The V end lost 0 bases, the J end lost 0 bases, and 5 bases lay between the germline ends. CDR3 size: 14 residues. CDR3 DNA: TGTGCCATCAGTGAGTCGTCAGCTAACTATGGCTACACCTTC. Residues: CAISESSANYGYTF.

The chain couples TRBV7-8 to TRBJ2-5; D is perhaps TRBD1 (6 bases). Deletions cut 5 bases from V and 5 bases from J, with 12 bases between. Germline V CDR1 and CDR2: SGHVS, FQNEAQ. The CDR3 loop spans 13 amino acids. The CDR3: CASSPVRGETQYF. CDR3 DNA: TGTGCCAGCAGCCCAGTTAGGGGGGAGACCCAGTACTTC.

Only a few counts were recorded for this clonotype. The chain recombines TRBV5-6 with TRBJ2-5; no firm D call. Trimming left V 0 bases short and J 4 bases short, with 4 bases between. The CDR3 has 12 residues. Per the germline V gene, CDR1 is SGHDT and CDR2 is YYEEEE. In nucleotides, the CDR3 is TGTGCCAGCAGCTTGGTTCGAGAGACCCAGTACTTC. Its translation is CASSLVRETQYF.

At least ten counts were recorded for this clonotype. The chain is built from TRBV19 and TRBJ2-7; 8 nucleotides match TRBD2. Germline V lookup: CDR1 LNHDA, CDR2 SQIVND (reference sequence). The V segment lost 4 bases and the J segment 4 bases; nucleotides outside the gene matches: 3. The CDR3 runs 13 residues. In DNA form, the CDR3 reads TGTGCCAGTAGTAGGAGCGGGGGTTACGAGCAGTACTTC. This encodes CASSRSGGYEQYF.

The chain links TRBV12-3 or TRBV12-4 to TRBJ2-5; D unresolved. CDR3 length: 14 amino acids. The V end was cut by 5 bases, the J end by 1 base, with 11 bases between. CDR3 amino acids: CASSRGSSQETQYF. The CDR3, as DNA: TGTGCCAGCAGTAGAGGTTCCTCCCAAGAGACCCAGTACTTC.